The source of this TCR beta chain is a study of blood T cell repertoires in COVID-19. The overall study: Acute-phase and convalescent COVID-19 samples originated in the United States, Italy and Spain. Nucleic acid was either cDNA or gDNA, and it came from T cells, B-cell-depleted T cells, or PBMCs.

In its sample, this clone was seen once. In the authors' workflow: Estimation of nucleated cell counts relied on the amplification of reference gene primers. Sequencing used immunoSEQ multiplex PCR; TCRdb keeps in-frame clones, though not all of them. For V, J and clone size, that table is used; D and trimming come from the DNA. The data hold tens of thousands of clones, with 75% to 90% observed a single time. Sequencing used peripheral blood. The source of this sequence is a woman in her 70s with acute or convalescent COVID-19.

The CDR3 region is CASRTEGTGYSPLHF. In nucleotides, the CDR3 is TGTGCCAGCAGGACGGAAGGGACAGGGTATTCACCCCTCCACTTT. The chain couples TRBV6-5 to TRBJ1-6; 9 bases fit TRBD1. There are 15 residues in the CDR3. The germline gives CDR1 MNHEY, CDR2 SVGAGI. V was clipped by 6 bases and J by 8 bases; unmatched bases: 8.